Below are 22 T cell receptor beta chains sequenced from a single sample in a study of CD8+ T cells in alopecia areata. After isolation, RNA underwent reverse transcription to generate cDNA as the sequencing template. TCRdb's table, derived via immunoSEQ multiplex PCR, lists solely in-frame clones and lacks some. The sample lists about 82,000 clones, 45% to 60% occurring once. Sequencing input: NKG2D-high CD8+ T cells sorted from blood. The receptors here all came from a human donor with alopecia areata.

This chain joins TRBV6-5 and TRBJ2-3; no clear D gene. The CDR3 spans 11 residues. Germline V gene sequence: CDR1 MNHEY, CDR2 SVGAGI. V dropped 2 bases and J dropped 6 bases, with 3 bases sitting between them. CDR3 loop: CASSYGDTQYF. The CDR3 nucleotides are TGTGCCAGCAGTTACGGGGATACGCAGTATTTT.

The chain combines TRBV27 with TRBJ2-1; 8 nucleotides align to TRBD2. With 5 bases clipped from V and 10 bases from J, the junction kept 13 bases outside the gene matches. The CDR3 spans 15 residues. Germline assignment: CDR1 MNHEY and CDR2 SMNVEV (reference sequence). The CDR3 coding sequence is TGTGCCAGCAGTCTCGGACTAGCAACGCATGTGGAGCAGTTCTTC. This translates into CASSLGLATHVEQFF.

The genes are TRBV13 and TRBJ2-5; TRBD2 matches 7 bases. V shed 6 bases and J 7 bases; nucleotides not matched to a gene: 8. The CDR3 length is 13 residues. Germline lookup yields CDR1 PRHDT and CDR2 FYEKMQ (reference sequence). Written as DNA, the CDR3 is TGTGCCAGCAGTTTCGGACTAGAAGGGACCCAGTACTTC. Protein sequence: CASSFGLEGTQYF.

The table lists this clone with a count of one. Other DNA sequences within the sample encode an identical CDR3. V usage is TRBV9 and J usage is TRBJ1-2; D not resolved. Germline V gives CDR1 SGDLS, CDR2 YYNGEE. The ends were cut back, 3 bases at V and 6 bases at J, with 3 bases in the middle. CDR3 length: 10 amino acids. The CDR3 spells CASSGDGYTF. The CDR3 coding sequence is TGTGCCAGCAGCGGTGATGGCTACACCTTC.

In its sample, this clone is medium-sized (0.01 to 0.1%). This chain joins TRBV6-4 and TRBJ2-5; 9 bases agree with TRBD2. This CDR3 has 15 residues. Germline V lookup: CDR1 MRHNA, CDR2 SNTAGT. Trimming cost V 2 bases and J 1 base; bases outside gene matches: 2. The CDR3 sequence: CASSDGAGGQETQYF. The CDR3 DNA is TGTGCCAGCAGTGACGGAGCGGGAGGCCAAGAGACCCAGTACTTC.

Worth noting for this clone: Other DNA sequences in this sample translate to the same CDR3. The chain carries TRBV9 and TRBJ2-3; no reliable D call. CDR1 and CDR2 from the germline V gene are SGDLS and YYNGEE. Trimming cost V 0 bases and J 0 bases, with 2 bases left between them. CDR3 length: 13 amino acids. The CDR3 sequence is CASSVGSTDTQYF. The CDR3 DNA follows: TGTGCCAGCAGCGTAGGAAGCACAGATACGCAGTATTTT.

The V and J genes are TRBV5-1 and TRBJ2-1; perhaps TRBD2 as D (6 bases). The CDR3 runs to 16 residues. CDR1 is SGHRS and CDR2 is YFSETQ in the germline V gene. Trimming cost V 4 bases and J 0 bases, with 14 bases left between them. CDR3 sequence: CASSTTVGGSYNEQFF. CDR3 DNA: TGCGCCAGCAGCACAACCGTGGGAGGCTCCTACAATGAGCAGTTCTTC.

The sample holds a few counts of this clone. The V gene is TRBV9, the J gene TRBJ2-1; no firm D call. This CDR3 has 15 amino acids. Per the germline V gene, CDR1 is SGDLS and CDR2 is YYNGEE. V lost 0 bases, J lost 3 bases, and 10 bases lay in between. The CDR3 is CASSVVEGLYNEQFF. In nucleotides, the CDR3 is TGTGCCAGCAGCGTAGTGGAAGGGCTCTACAATGAGCAGTTCTTC. The variable domain in full, with the rest retrieved from reference TRBV9 and TRBJ2-1, is DSGVTQTPKHLITATGQRVTLRCSPRSGDLSVYWYQQSLDQGLQFLIQYYNGEERAKGNILERFSAQQFPDLHSELNLSSLELGDSALYFCASSVVEGLYNEQFFGPGTRLTVL.

This clone was recorded a few times. This chain links TRBV27 with TRBJ2-7; 8 nucleotides agree with TRBD1. The junction had 6 bases not matched to a gene; V was cut back by 6 bases and J by 2 bases. The CDR3 length is 14 residues. Per germline, CDR1 MNHEY and CDR2 SMNVEV (reference sequence). The CDR3 DNA reads as TGTGCCAGCAGCCCCGGGACAGGACCCTACGAGCAGTACTTC. This sequence encodes CASSPGTGPYEQYF.

The rearrangement uses TRBV5-1 and TRBJ2-7; possibly TRBD1 or TRBD2 for D (6 bases each). V lost 4 bases, J lost 2 bases, and 19 bases lay in between. CDR1 and CDR2 (germline): SGHRS, YFSETQ. The CDR3 spans 16 residues. For the CDR3, the DNA is TGCGCCAGCAGCCCAGGATTCCGGGGGCCGACCTACGAGCAGTACTTC. Its protein product is CASSPGFRGPTYEQYF.

This sequence joins TRBV6-6 and TRBJ1-1; a weak D match, TRBD1 (6 bases). The CDR3 sequence is 14 residues long. V gave up 5 bases and J gave up 2 bases, with 12 bases separating them. CDR1 and CDR2 (germline): MNHNY, SVGAGI (reference sequence). CDR3 region: CASSPNRVNTEAFF. DNA of the CDR3: TGTGCCAGCAGTCCGAACAGGGTTAACACTGAAGCTTTCTTT.

This clone was counted a few times. CDR3 sequence (DNA): TGCAGCGTTGGGCCAGAAAGCGGGACAGAAGGGTATGGCTACACCTTC. This sequence encodes CSVGPESGTEGYGYTF. V is TRBV29-1 and J is TRBJ1-2; 7 nucleotides agree with TRBD1. The germline V gene has CDR1 SQVTM and CDR2 ANQGSEA. V gave up 4 bases and J gave up 5 bases; unmatched junction bases: 16. This CDR3 comprises 16 residues.

This chain links TRBV29-1 with TRBJ2-1, with D possibly TRBD1 on 5 matching bases. V lost 6 bases to trimming and J lost 9 bases, with 12 bases between them. There are 11 residues in the CDR3. Germline V gene lookup returns CDR1 SQVTM and CDR2 ANQGSEA. CDR3 sequence (DNA): TGCAGCGTCCAGGGTTACGGTGAGCAGTTCTTC. The encoded protein is CSVQGYGEQFF.

V is TRBV15 and J is TRBJ2-6; no firm D call. Trimming removed 1 base at V and 4 bases at J, with 5 bases between. The germline V gene encodes CDR1 LNHNV and CDR2 YYDKDF (reference sequence). CDR3 size: 14 residues. In nucleotides, the CDR3 is TGTGCCACCAGCAGAGTAAGCGGGGCCAACGTCCTGACTTTC. Its protein product is CATSRVSGANVLTF.

This chain uses TRBV4-3 with TRBJ2-3; 8 nucleotides agree with TRBD2. The CDR3 runs to 14 residues. The junction had 4 bases not matched to a gene; V was cut back by 3 bases and J by 5 bases. Germline CDR1 and CDR2: LGHNA and YSLEER. CDR3 nucleotides: TGCGCCAGCAGCCACCGGGAGGGCCGAGATACGCAGTATTTT. It codes for CASSHREGRDTQYF.

This clone showed up just a few times. The chain combines TRBV4-1 with TRBJ2-7; 11 bases are shared with TRBD2. The germline V gene has CDR1 MGHRA and CDR2 YSYEKL. Unmatched junction bases numbered 9, after V lost 4 bases and J lost 4 bases. The CDR3 is 16 residues long. The chain's CDR3 is CASSLFWGLAVYEQYF. CDR3 nucleotides: TGCGCCAGCAGCCTATTTTGGGGACTAGCGGTTTACGAGCAGTACTTC.

CDR3 nucleotides: TGCGCCAGCAGCTTGGAAGACAGAACCTACGAGCAGTACTTC. The encoded protein is CASSLEDRTYEQYF. This rearrangement joins TRBV5-1 to TRBJ2-7, with D possibly matching TRBD1 (5 bases). The germline V gene encodes CDR1 SGHRS and CDR2 YFSETQ. Deletions cut 0 bases from V and 2 bases from J, with 9 bases between. The CDR3 is made up of 14 amino acids.

The chain links TRBV29-1 to TRBJ2-3, with a possible D match to TRBD2 (5 bases). Trimming left V 0 bases short and J 0 bases short, with 10 bases between. CDR1 SQVTM and CDR2 ANQGSEA come from the germline V gene. The CDR3 contains 15 residues. The CDR3 sequence is CSVEDSAHSTDTQYF. For the CDR3, the DNA is TGCAGCGTTGAAGATAGCGCCCACAGCACAGATACGCAGTATTTT.

This sequence joins TRBV9 and TRBJ2-7; maybe TRBD2 (6 bases). Trimming shortened V by 2 bases and J by 0 bases, and 12 bases separated the two germline ends. The CDR3 runs 15 residues. CDR1 SGDLS and CDR2 YYNGEE come from the germline V gene. Here the CDR3 reads CASSVGDSPSYEQYF. As DNA, the CDR3 is TGTGCCAGCAGCGTTGGGGACTCCCCCTCCTACGAGCAGTACTTC.

The chain recombines TRBV30 with TRBJ2-5, with D hard to call. V dropped 5 bases and J dropped 4 bases, with 8 bases sitting between them. This CDR3 is built from 11 residues. The germline CDR1 and CDR2 sequences are GTSNPN and SVGIG (reference sequence). In DNA, the CDR3 is TGTGCCTGGGCTTATGGAGAGACCCAGTACTTC. It yields the protein CAWAYGETQYF.

This chain uses TRBV10-3 with TRBJ2-7, with D unclear. This CDR3 is 15 amino acids long. V gave up 5 bases and J gave up 2 bases, with 16 bases separating them. The germline gives CDR1 ENHRY, CDR2 SYGVKD. DNA of the CDR3: TGTGCCATCAGTATGGCGGTACAGAGTACCTACGAGCAGTACTTC. Translating gives CAISMAVQSTYEQYF.

The chain links TRBV29-1 to TRBJ1-2, with a possible D match to TRBD1 (5 bases). This CDR3 spans 13 amino acids. The germline V and J ends were trimmed by 3 bases and 1 base, with 9 bases remaining between them. Germline V gene lookup returns CDR1 SQVTM and CDR2 ANQGSEA. The DNA of the CDR3 is TGCAGCGTTGATCAGGGTTATAACTATGGCTACACCTTC. It encodes CSVDQGYNYGYTF.